Following are 18 T cell receptor beta chains from one sample sequenced in a study of metastatic and nonmetastatic thyroid tumors. Nobody among the patients had been given any treatment before thyroid surgery. TCRdb re-called clones from the PCR reads using MiXCR. The table records roughly 28,000 clones, approximately 16% of them present only once. The specimen was blood. The origin of the receptors is a female donor with papillary thyroid cancer or a benign thyroid nodule (not recorded which). Some clones in this sample may be carry-over from other donors' samples.

In its sample, this clone was seen many times. V gene TRBV2 combines with J gene TRBJ2-4, with TRBD1 matching 7 bases. This CDR3 is built from 14 residues. The junction had 6 bases not matched to a gene; V was cut back by 7 bases and J by 3 bases. Germline V gives CDR1 SNHLY, CDR2 FYNNEI. The CDR3 sequence is CASKLDRLKNIQYF. CDR3 coding DNA: TGTGCCAGCAAACTGGACAGGCTCAAAAACATTCAGTACTTC.

The chain joins TRBV6-1 to TRBJ2-7, with D hard to call. The V end was cut by 0 bases, the J end by 2 bases, with 11 bases between. Germline assignment: CDR1 MNHNS and CDR2 SASEGT. CDR3 length equals 15 residues. CDR3 protein: CASSEAVDKTYEQYF. CDR3 bases: TGTGCCAGCAGTGAAGCCGTCGACAAGACCTACGAGCAGTACTTC.

This clone occurred a few times. This chain joins TRBV28 and TRBJ2-7; either TRBD1 or TRBD2 may fit D (5 bases each). The germline CDR1 and CDR2 sequences are MDHEN and SYDVKM. The CDR3 has 18 residues. Trimming shortened V by 7 bases and J by 5 bases, and 30 bases separated the two germline ends. The CDR3 is CASKGLPGADTGGHEQYF. CDR3 coding DNA: TGTGCCAGCAAGGGCCTCCCTGGTGCGGACACTGGAGGCCACGAGCAGTACTTC.

The chain links TRBV5-4 to TRBJ2-7; 8 positions agree with TRBD2. Germline V gene sequence: CDR1 SGHNT, CDR2 YYREEE (reference sequence). The V and J ends lost 1 base and 13 bases, in that order; junction bases with no gene match: 31. This CDR3 is 20 amino acids long. CDR3 in amino acids: CASSLWIPSAIAGGYYDHYF. The CDR3 DNA sequence: TGTGCCAGCAGCTTGTGGATTCCTAGCGCGATTGCGGGGGGATACTACGATCATTACTTC. Together with reference TRBV5-4 and TRBJ2-7, the CDR3 gives the full variable domain: ETGVTQSPTHLIKTRGQQVTLRCSSQSGHNTVSWYQQALGQGPQFIFQYYREEENGRGNFPPRFSGLQFPNYSSELNVNALELDDSALYLCASSLWIPSAIAGGYYDHYFGPGTRLTVT.

This clone was detected ten times or more. J is TRBJ2-3 and V is TRBV15; no definite D call. The CDR3 covers 14 residues. CDR1 and CDR2 from the germline V gene are LNHNV and YYDKDF (reference sequence). Trimming took off 1 base at V and 2 bases at J, with 7 bases between the two ends. CDR3 protein: CATSRGYDTDTQYF. The CDR3 DNA follows: TGTGCCACCAGCAGAGGTTATGACACAGATACGCAGTATTTT.

This clone came up many times. At one end, the junction sequence differs from germline, possibly due to a read error. Other DNA sequences within the sample encode an identical CDR3. The rearrangement uses TRBV12-3 or TRBV12-4 and TRBJ1-1, with 7 bases lining up with TRBD1. The CDR3 runs 15 residues. CDR3 loop: CASSSPRDSRTEAFF. The DNA for the CDR3 is TGCGCCAGCAGTTCGCCCCGGGACAGTAGGACTGAAGCTTTCTTT.

This clone was picked up a small number of times. The chain employs TRBV11-3 and TRBJ1-3; D unresolved. CDR1 is SGHNT, CDR2 YENEEA, per germline. The ends were cut back, 2 bases at V and 4 bases at J, with 6 bases in the middle. The CDR3 totals 13 residues. CDR3 protein: CASSLNAGNTIYF. CDR3 sequence (DNA): TGTGCCAGCAGCTTAAACGCCGGAAACACCATATATTTT.

This clone was detected many times. Other nucleotide sequences from this sample produce the same CDR3. The gene calls are TRBV6-1 and TRBJ2-6, with no clear D. Trimming stripped 6 bases from V and 4 bases from J, with 13 bases between. CDR1 is MNHNS, CDR2 SASEGT, per germline. The CDR3 has 15 amino acids. CDR3 sequence reads: CASRGRHSGANVLTF. The CDR3 DNA sequence: TGTGCCAGCAGAGGACGGCACTCCGGGGCCAACGTCCTGACTTTC.

In its sample, this clone was seen many times. This sequence joins TRBV20-1 and TRBJ2-7; maybe TRBD2 (6 bases). The length of the CDR3 is 13 residues. V shed 0 bases and J shed 0 bases, with 6 bases lying between them. The V gene's germline CDR1 is DFQATT and CDR2 SNEGSKA (reference sequence). CDR3 DNA: TGCAGTGCTAGAGAGGACTACTCCTACGAGCAGTACTTC. Its protein product is CSAREDYSYEQYF.

This clone was seen repeatedly, ten times or more. The chain recombines TRBV20-1 with TRBJ1-1, with no clear D. The CDR3 contains 13 residues. CDR1 DFQATT and CDR2 SNEGSKA come from the germline V gene (reference sequence). The V and J ends lost 6 bases and 9 bases respectively, with 20 bases between them. CDR3 in amino acids: CSAEAPKWRQAFF. CDR3 coding DNA: TGCAGTGCGGAAGCGCCTAAGTGGCGTCAAGCTTTCTTT.

This clone was seen many times. The chain combines TRBV7-9 with TRBJ2-5; no firm D call. Germline values: CDR1 SEHNR, CDR2 FQNEAQ (reference sequence). This CDR3 is built from 13 residues. V was cut by 2 bases and J by 4 bases, with 8 bases left in between. This CDR3 reads CASSLMGGETQYF. CDR3 DNA: TGTGCCAGCAGCTTAATGGGCGGAGAGACCCAGTACTTC.

This sequence joins TRBV4-1 and TRBJ2-7; TRBD2 is a possible D gene (6 bases). V was pared by 0 bases and J by 0 bases, with 12 bases between. The CDR3 covers 16 residues. The germline V gene encodes CDR1 MGHRA and CDR2 YSYEKL. This CDR3 is CASSQEPSGYSYEQYF. In DNA form, the CDR3 reads TGCGCCAGCAGCCAAGAGCCCAGCGGGTACTCCTACGAGCAGTACTTC.

This clone appeared many times. As DNA, the CDR3 is TGCGCCAGCAGCTTGCTAGCCGACAATGAGCAGTTCTTC. Translating gives CASSLLADNEQFF. The rearrangement links TRBV5-1 to TRBJ2-1, with a possible D match to TRBD2 (5 bases). Looked up from germline, CDR1 is SGHRS and CDR2 is YFSETQ. This CDR3 comprises 13 residues. With 1 base removed from V and 5 bases from J, the gap between germline ends came to 7 bases.

The sample holds many counts of this clone. The CDR3 coding sequence is TGTGCCAGCAGCGGGGGACTAGCGGTTTTCACAGATACGCAGTATTTT. Translation: CASSGGLAVFTDTQYF. V and J are TRBV9 and TRBJ2-3; 11 bases agree with TRBD2. After removal of 3 bases from V and 2 bases from J, the junction contained 5 bases not matched to a gene. CDR1 is SGDLS and CDR2 is YYNGEE in the germline V gene. There are 16 residues in the CDR3.

This clone was counted at least ten times. A much larger clonotype is one base distant, so this may be a read error. Other DNA sequences in this sample translate to the same CDR3. V usage is TRBV20-1 and J usage is TRBJ2-7; 8 bases align to TRBD2. Germline V gives CDR1 DFQATT, CDR2 SNEGSKA (reference sequence). The CDR3 extends over 16 amino acids. The J segment lost 6 bases and the V segment lost 1 base, leaving 14 bases of the junction unmatched. Written as DNA, the CDR3 is TGCAGTGCTAGAGTCCGTTGGACCAGCGGGAGTGGCGAGCAGTACTTC. Amino acid sequence: CSARVRWTSGSGEQYF.

The V gene is TRBV20-1, the J gene TRBJ2-7, with 8 nucleotides matching TRBD2. V was clipped by 0 bases and J by 3 bases; unmatched bases: 4. Germline V gene sequence: CDR1 DFQATT, CDR2 SNEGSKA (reference sequence). CDR3 length: 14 amino acids. As DNA, the CDR3 is TGCAGTGCTAGAGAGGTAGCGGGAAACTACGAGCAGTACTTC. Translated: CSAREVAGNYEQYF.

This clone was observed at least ten times. The V and J genes are TRBV6-1 and TRBJ2-7; D is uncertain. Germline V gene lookup returns CDR1 MNHNS and CDR2 SASEGT. V was trimmed by 1 base and J by 3 bases, leaving 7 bases between them. This CDR3 spans 13 amino acids. The CDR3 region has the DNA TGTGCCAGCAGTGAAGAACGGATCTACGAGCAGTACTTC. Amino acid sequence: CASSEERIYEQYF.

This clone came up many times. CDR3 sequence (DNA): TGTGCCAGCAGTGTTGGCAGGGGAGGATCCTACGAGCAGTACTTC. Protein: CASSVGRGGSYEQYF. The chain combines TRBV2 with TRBJ2-7; D possibly matches TRBD1 or TRBD2 (6 bases each). Per germline, CDR1 SNHLY and CDR2 FYNNEI. This CDR3 has 15 amino acids. V was cut by 4 bases and J by 1 base, with 14 bases left in between. Based on the CDR3 plus reference TRBV2 and TRBJ2-7, the full variable domain is EPEVTQTPSHQVTQMGQEVILRCVPISNHLYFYWYRQILGQKVEFLVSFYNNEISEKSEIFDDQFSVERPDGSNFTLKIRSTKLEDSAMYFCASSVGRGGSYEQYFGPGTRLTVT.